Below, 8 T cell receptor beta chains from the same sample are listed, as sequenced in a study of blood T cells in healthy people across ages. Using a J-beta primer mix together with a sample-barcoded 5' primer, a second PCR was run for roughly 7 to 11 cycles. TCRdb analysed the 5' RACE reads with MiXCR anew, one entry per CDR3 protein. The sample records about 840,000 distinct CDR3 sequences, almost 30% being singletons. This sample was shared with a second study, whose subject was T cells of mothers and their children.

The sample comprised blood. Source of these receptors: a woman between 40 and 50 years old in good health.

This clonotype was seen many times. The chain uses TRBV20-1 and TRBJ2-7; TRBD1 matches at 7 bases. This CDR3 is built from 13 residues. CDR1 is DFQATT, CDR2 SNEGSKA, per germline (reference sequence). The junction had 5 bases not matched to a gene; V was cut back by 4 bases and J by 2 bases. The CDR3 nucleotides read TGCAGTGCTATCCCGACAGGGACCTACGAGCAGTACTTC. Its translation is CSAIPTGTYEQYF.

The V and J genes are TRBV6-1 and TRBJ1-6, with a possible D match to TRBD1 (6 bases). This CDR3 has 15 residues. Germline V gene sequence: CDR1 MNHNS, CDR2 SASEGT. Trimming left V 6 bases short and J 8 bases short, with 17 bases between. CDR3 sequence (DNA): TGTGCCAGCAGCCAGGACAGTCACTGGTATTCACCCCTCCACTTT. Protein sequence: CASSQDSHWYSPLHF.

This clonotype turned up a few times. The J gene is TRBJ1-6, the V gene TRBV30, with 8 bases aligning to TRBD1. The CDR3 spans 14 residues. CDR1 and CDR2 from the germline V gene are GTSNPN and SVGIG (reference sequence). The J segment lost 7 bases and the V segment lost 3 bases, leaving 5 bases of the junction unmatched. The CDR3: CAWSPGTGNSPLHF. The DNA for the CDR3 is TGTGCCTGGAGCCCCGGGACAGGAAATTCACCCCTCCACTTT. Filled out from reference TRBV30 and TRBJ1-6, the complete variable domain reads SQTIHQWPATLVQPVGSPLSLECTVEGTSNPNLYWYRQAAGRGLQLLFYSVGIGQISSEVPQNLSASRPQDRQFILSSKKLLLSDSGFYLCAWSPGTGNSPLHFGNGTRLTVT.

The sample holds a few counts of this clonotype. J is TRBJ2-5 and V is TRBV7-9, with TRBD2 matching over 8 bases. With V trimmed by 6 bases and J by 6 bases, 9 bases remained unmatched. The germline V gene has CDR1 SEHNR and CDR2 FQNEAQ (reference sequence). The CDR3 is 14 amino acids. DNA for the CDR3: TGTGCCAGCAGACCGGGAGGGGAGGGGAAGACCCAGTACTTC. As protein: CASRPGGEGKTQYF.

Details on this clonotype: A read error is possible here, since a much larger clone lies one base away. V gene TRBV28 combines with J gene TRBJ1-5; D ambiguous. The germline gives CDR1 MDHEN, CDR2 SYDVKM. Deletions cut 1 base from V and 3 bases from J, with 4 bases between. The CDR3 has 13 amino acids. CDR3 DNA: TGTGCCAGCAGTTTATTGGTCAATCAGCCCCAGCATTTT. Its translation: CASSLLVNQPQHF.

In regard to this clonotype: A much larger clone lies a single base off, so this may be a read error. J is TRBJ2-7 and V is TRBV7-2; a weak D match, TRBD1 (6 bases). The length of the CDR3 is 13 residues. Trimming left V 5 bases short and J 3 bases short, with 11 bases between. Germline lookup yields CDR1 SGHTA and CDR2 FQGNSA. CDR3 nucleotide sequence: TGTGCCAGCAGCCCGACAGGTTGCTACGAGCAGTACTTC. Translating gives CASSPTGCYEQYF.

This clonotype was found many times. CDR3 residues: CASSSPIRTSGGTGTSYNEQFF. The DNA for the CDR3 is TGTGCCAGCAGCTCCCCTATCAGGACTAGCGGGGGGACCGGAACCTCCTACAATGAGCAGTTCTTC. The chain carries TRBV7-3 and TRBJ2-1; 14 nucleotides line up with TRBD2. The CDR3 sequence is 22 residues long. V lost 4 bases to trimming and J lost 0 bases; unmatched junction nucleotides: 17. CDR1 is SGHTA, CDR2 FQGTGA, per germline.

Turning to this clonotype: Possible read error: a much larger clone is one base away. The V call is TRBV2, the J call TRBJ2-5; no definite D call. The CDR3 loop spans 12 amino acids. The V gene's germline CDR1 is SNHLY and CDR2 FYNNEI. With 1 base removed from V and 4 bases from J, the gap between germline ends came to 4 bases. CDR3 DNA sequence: TGTGCCAGCAGTGAAGAGCGAGAGACCCAGTACTTC. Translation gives CASSEERETQYF.